Presented here are 19 T cell receptor beta chains from one specimen sequenced in a study of T cells in Graves' hyperthyroidism and ophthalmopathy. Regions amplified from RNA transcripts were the TCR beta CDR3 regions. HTBI primers were employed in a first-round RT-PCR of the TCR CDR3. Via MiXCR, TCRdb re-called the multiplex PCR reads, giving one row per CDR3 protein. The table lists hundreds of thousands of distinct CDR3 sequences, approximately 15% of them singletons. Input material: blood. The receptors here all came from a middle-aged woman with Graves' hyperthyroidism.

As for this clonotype: This sequence may be a read error, since a much larger clone differs from it by one base. DNA for the CDR3: TGTGCCAGCAGCTCTCCAGTGAGCTCCTACAATGAGCAGTCCTTC. The encoded protein is CASSSPVSSYNEQSF. The rearrangement joins TRBV7-3 to TRBJ2-1; D uncertain. The CDR3 extends over 15 amino acids. Germline V gene data show CDR1 as SGHTA and CDR2 as FQGTGA.

The gene calls are TRBV9 and TRBJ1-1; D call uncertain. The length of the CDR3 is 13 residues. Germline assignment: CDR1 SGDLS and CDR2 YYNGEE. Trimming removed 0 bases at V and 6 bases at J, with 9 bases between. Written as DNA, the CDR3 is TGTGCCAGCAGCGTAGAGCGGGGTTCTGAAGCTTTCTTT. Translating it yields CASSVERGSEAFF. The complete variable domain, with remaining parts taken from reference TRBV9 and TRBJ1-1, reads DSGVTQTPKHLITATGQRVTLRCSPRSGDLSVYWYQQSLDQGLQFLIQYYNGEERAKGNILERFSAQQFPDLHSELNLSSLELGDSALYFCASSVERGSEAFFGQGTRLTVV.

The rearrangement joins TRBV10-3 to TRBJ1-1; tentative D call: TRBD1 (6 bases). The germline V gene encodes CDR1 ENHRY and CDR2 SYGVKD. V was clipped by 2 bases and J by 4 bases, with 23 bases between them. The CDR3 length is 18 residues. The CDR3 loop reads CAISEERDKKRAGTEAFF. The CDR3 DNA follows: TGTGCCATCAGTGAGGAGAGGGACAAGAAGCGGGCGGGCACTGAAGCTTTCTTT.

This clonotype was counted at least ten times. The genes are TRBV20-1 and TRBJ2-3; 7 nucleotides agree with TRBD2. There are 16 residues in the CDR3. Germline CDR1 is DFQATT and CDR2 is SNEGSKA (reference sequence). The CDR3 loop reads CRVPHSASGPTDTQYF. The DNA of the CDR3 is TGCAGGGTCCCCCACTCAGCTAGCGGCCCCACAGATACGCAGTATTTT.

This clonotype was recorded many times. The rearrangement joins TRBV27 to TRBJ2-1, with D perhaps being TRBD1 or TRBD2 (5 bases each). The CDR3 has 16 residues. Germline V CDR1 and CDR2: MNHEY, SMNVEV (reference sequence). V was shortened by 1 base and J by 0 bases, with 10 bases between the two germline ends. The CDR3 region has the DNA TGTGCCAGCAGTTTATTGCCTGGGGGCTCCTACAATGAGCAGTTCTTC. Protein product: CASSLLPGGSYNEQFF.

This clonotype was counted at least ten times. This chain links TRBV5-1 with TRBJ2-1, with D possibly being TRBD1 (5 bases). Deletions cut 0 bases from V and 0 bases from J, with 13 bases between. CDR1 is SGHRS, CDR2 YFSETQ, per germline. This CDR3 is built from 17 residues. The CDR3 region is CASSLAIGRASYNEQFF. As DNA, the CDR3 is TGCGCCAGCAGCTTGGCCATCGGCAGGGCCTCCTACAATGAGCAGTTCTTC.

The chain is built from TRBV4-2 and TRBJ1-1, with 8 bases matching TRBD1. Germline V CDR1 and CDR2: LGHNA, YNFKEQ. The CDR3 sequence is 15 residues long. V was clipped by 3 bases and J by 4 bases; unmatched bases: 7. The CDR3 reads CASSQIQGARTEAFF. The CDR3 bases are TGTGCCAGCAGCCAGATTCAGGGGGCTCGCACTGAAGCTTTCTTT.

The table lists this clonotype with many counts. The chain employs TRBV27 and TRBJ2-3, with 8 bases matching TRBD1. CDR1 MNHEY and CDR2 SMNVEV come from the germline V gene (reference sequence). V trimming: 5 bases; J trimming: 0 bases; junction bases outside the gene matches: 7. There are 16 residues in the CDR3. Here the CDR3 DNA reads TGTGCCAGCAGTGACAGGGGCCCCACTAGCACAGATACGCAGTATTTT. Protein sequence: CASSDRGPTSTDTQYF.

This clonotype was seen at least ten times. The CDR3 loop reads CASSIGGGFDEQYF. As DNA, the CDR3 is TGTGCCAGTAGTATAGGAGGGGGCTTCGACGAGCAGTACTTC. V is TRBV19 and J is TRBJ2-7; 7 nucleotides match TRBD1. V was pared by 1 base and J by 5 bases, with 5 bases of the junction left unmatched. The CDR3 totals 14 residues. Germline lookup yields CDR1 LNHDA and CDR2 SQIVND (reference sequence).

The chain links TRBV2 to TRBJ2-2; 11 bases map to TRBD1. In germline, CDR1 is SNHLY, CDR2 FYNNEI. V was pared by 6 bases and J by 6 bases, with 9 bases of the junction left unmatched. The CDR3 has 16 amino acids. The CDR3 nucleotides are TGTGCCAGCAGCACACCCGGGACAGGGGGTGCCGGGGAGCTGTTTTTT. Residues: CASSTPGTGGAGELFF.

There are many counts of this clonotype. The CDR3 spells CASSQGVNTEAFF. The DNA of the CDR3 is TGTGCCAGCAGCCAAGGGGTTAACACTGAAGCTTTCTTT. The chain couples TRBV3-1 to TRBJ1-1, with D unclear. CDR3 length: 13 residues. The ends were cut back, 1 base at V and 2 bases at J, with 5 bases in the middle. Germline lookup yields CDR1 LGHDT and CDR2 YNNKEL (reference sequence).

This clonotype was seen at least ten times. This chain links TRBV30 with TRBJ2-7, with 10 bases lining up with TRBD2. Trimming removed 1 base from V and 5 bases from J; junction bases left unmatched: 8. The CDR3 totals 15 residues. CDR1 is GTSNPN and CDR2 is SVGIG in the germline V gene (reference sequence). This CDR3 reads CAWSGLAGVWDEQYF. Written as DNA, the CDR3 is TGTGCCTGGAGTGGGCTAGCGGGAGTCTGGGACGAGCAGTACTTC.

The genes are TRBV9 and TRBJ2-1, with 12 bases matching TRBD2. After removal of 3 bases from V and 2 bases from J, the junction contained 6 bases not matched to a gene. There are 17 residues in the CDR3. Germline CDR1 and CDR2: SGDLS and YYNGEE. DNA for the CDR3: TGTGCCAGCAGCGCTTATGGACTAGCGGGAACCTACAATGAGCAGTTCTTC. It is translated as CASSAYGLAGTYNEQFF. The full variable domain, its missing parts supplied by reference TRBV9 and TRBJ2-1, is DSGVTQTPKHLITATGQRVTLRCSPRSGDLSVYWYQQSLDQGLQFLIQYYNGEERAKGNILERFSAQQFPDLHSELNLSSLELGDSALYFCASSAYGLAGTYNEQFFGPGTRLTVL.

This clonotype was detected many times. V gene TRBV20-1 combines with J gene TRBJ1-1, with a weak D call TRBD1 (5 bases). The germline V and J ends were trimmed by 4 bases and 4 bases, with 19 bases remaining between them. The CDR3 contains 15 residues. The germline gives CDR1 DFQATT, CDR2 SNEGSKA (reference sequence). The CDR3 protein is CSATTRLGGGTEAFF. The CDR3 DNA is TGCAGTGCTACTACCCGGTTGGGGGGGGGCACTGAAGCTTTCTTT.

The chain uses TRBV6-9 and TRBJ2-1; 9 bases align to TRBD2. The CDR3 has 16 amino acids. The V and J ends lost 4 bases and 4 bases, in that order; junction bases with no gene match: 8. Germline V gene lookup returns CDR1 MNHGY and CDR2 SVAAGI. DNA for the CDR3: TGTGCCAGCAGTTCAGGGGGACTAGCATCGTACAATGAGCAGTTCTTC. It encodes CASSSGGLASYNEQFF.

This clonotype was detected a few times. The chain employs TRBV5-1 and TRBJ2-7; D remains unclear. V was trimmed by 7 bases and J by 6 bases, leaving 17 bases between them. Per the germline V gene, CDR1 is SGHRS and CDR2 is YFSETQ. This CDR3 comprises 13 residues. The CDR3 reads CASQSDPLTEQYF. The CDR3 nucleotides read TGCGCCAGCCAATCGGACCCCCTTACCGAGCAGTACTTC.

This clonotype was detected ten times or more. The genes are TRBV28 and TRBJ2-3, with D possibly TRBD2 on 8 matching bases. Germline CDR1 reads MDHEN; CDR2 reads SYDVKM. The ends were cut back, 0 bases at V and 0 bases at J, with 31 bases in the middle. The CDR3 contains 23 residues. DNA of the CDR3: TGTGCCAGCAGTTTATGGGCCTCGGGAGGGGGCCCGGCGGGGCCCTCTAGCACAGATACGCAGTATTTT. Its translation: CASSLWASGGGPAGPSSTDTQYF.

This clonotype was detected only a few times. The chain recombines TRBV28 with TRBJ2-5; 8 nucleotides match TRBD1. The CDR3 is 15 amino acids. The V gene end was trimmed by 6 bases and the J gene end by 0 bases; junction bases not matched to a gene: 6. CDR1 and CDR2 from the germline V gene are MDHEN and SYDVKM. The CDR3 DNA reads as TGTGCCAGCAGCCGAGCGGACAGGGACCAAGAGACCCAGTACTTC. As protein: CASSRADRDQETQYF.

The chain joins TRBV19 to TRBJ1-2; D not certain. There are 12 residues in the CDR3. Germline V lookup: CDR1 LNHDA, CDR2 SQIVND (reference sequence). The ends were cut back, 7 bases at V and 3 bases at J, with 9 bases in the middle. CDR3 in amino acids: CASNGVDYGYTF. The CDR3 nucleotides read TGTGCCAGTAATGGGGTGGACTATGGCTACACCTTC.